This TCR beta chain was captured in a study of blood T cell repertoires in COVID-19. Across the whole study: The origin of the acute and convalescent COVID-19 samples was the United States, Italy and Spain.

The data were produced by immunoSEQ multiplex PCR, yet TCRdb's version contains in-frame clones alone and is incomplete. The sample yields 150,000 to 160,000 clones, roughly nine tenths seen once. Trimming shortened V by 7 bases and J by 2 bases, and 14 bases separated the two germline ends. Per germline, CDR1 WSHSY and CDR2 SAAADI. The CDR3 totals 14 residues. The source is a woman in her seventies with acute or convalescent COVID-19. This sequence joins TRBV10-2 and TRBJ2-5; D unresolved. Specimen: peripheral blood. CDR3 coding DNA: TGCGCCAGCAATCCATTTCAGGCTCAAGAGACCCAGTACTTC. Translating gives CASNPFQAQETQYF.